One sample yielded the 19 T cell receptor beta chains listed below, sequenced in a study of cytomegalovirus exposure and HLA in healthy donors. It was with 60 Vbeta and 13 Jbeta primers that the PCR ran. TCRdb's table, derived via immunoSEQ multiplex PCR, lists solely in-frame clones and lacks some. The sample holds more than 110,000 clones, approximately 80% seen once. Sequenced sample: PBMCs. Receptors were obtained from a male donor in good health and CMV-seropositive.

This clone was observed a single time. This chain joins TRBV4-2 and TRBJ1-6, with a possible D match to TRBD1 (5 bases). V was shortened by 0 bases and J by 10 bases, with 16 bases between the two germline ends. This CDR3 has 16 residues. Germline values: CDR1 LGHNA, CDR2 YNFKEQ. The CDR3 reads CASSQDFGAGYSPLHF. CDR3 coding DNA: TGTGCCAGCAGCCAAGATTTTGGAGCAGGGTACTCACCCCTCCACTTT.

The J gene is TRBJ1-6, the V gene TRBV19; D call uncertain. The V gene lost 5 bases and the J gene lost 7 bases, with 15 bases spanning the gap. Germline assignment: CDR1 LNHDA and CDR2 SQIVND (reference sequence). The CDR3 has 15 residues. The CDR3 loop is CASSLNAFTNSPLHF. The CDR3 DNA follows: TGTGCCAGTAGTCTCAACGCGTTCACGAATTCACCCCTCCACTTT.

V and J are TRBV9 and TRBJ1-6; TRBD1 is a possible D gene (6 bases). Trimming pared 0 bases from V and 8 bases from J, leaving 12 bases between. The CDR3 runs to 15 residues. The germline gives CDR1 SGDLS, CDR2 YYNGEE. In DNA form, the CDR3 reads TGTGCCAGCAGCGTAGCTTGGGGGCCTGATTCACCCCTCCACTTT. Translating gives CASSVAWGPDSPLHF.

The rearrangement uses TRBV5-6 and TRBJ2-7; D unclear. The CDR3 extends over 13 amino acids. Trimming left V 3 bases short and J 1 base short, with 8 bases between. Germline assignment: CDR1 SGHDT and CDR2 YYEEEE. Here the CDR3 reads CASSYDISYEQYF. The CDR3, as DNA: TGTGCCAGCAGCTATGACATATCCTACGAGCAGTACTTC.

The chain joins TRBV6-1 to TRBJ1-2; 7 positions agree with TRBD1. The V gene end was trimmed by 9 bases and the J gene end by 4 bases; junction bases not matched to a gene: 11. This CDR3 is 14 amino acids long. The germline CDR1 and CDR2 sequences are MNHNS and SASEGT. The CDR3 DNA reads TGTGCCAGTCGTTCCGGGACAGTAGGCTATGGCTACACCTTC. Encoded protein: CASRSGTVGYGYTF.

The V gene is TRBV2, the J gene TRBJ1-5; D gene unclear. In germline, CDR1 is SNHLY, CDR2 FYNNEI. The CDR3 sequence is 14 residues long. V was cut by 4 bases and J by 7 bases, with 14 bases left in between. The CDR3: CASSGTEGTQPQHF. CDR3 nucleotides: TGTGCCAGCAGTGGGACTGAGGGTACGCAGCCCCAGCATTTT.

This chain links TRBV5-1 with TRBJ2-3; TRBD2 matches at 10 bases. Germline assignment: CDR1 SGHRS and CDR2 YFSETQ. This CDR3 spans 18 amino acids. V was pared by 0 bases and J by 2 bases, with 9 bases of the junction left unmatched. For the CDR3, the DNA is TGCGCCAGCAGCTTGGGGCTAGCGGGAGAAACGGTCACAGATACGCAGTATTTT. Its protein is CASSLGLAGETVTDTQYF. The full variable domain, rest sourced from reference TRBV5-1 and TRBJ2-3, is KAGVTQTPRYLIKTRGQQVTLSCSPISGHRSVSWYQQTPGQGLQFLFEYFSETQRNKGNFPGRFSGRQFSNSRSEMNVSTLELGDSALYLCASSLGLAGETVTDTQYFGPGTRLTVL.

CDR3 DNA sequence: TGTGCCAGCAGCTTAGACCCAACAGGGCCCTCGAGGTATTCACCCCTCCACTTT. This gives the protein CASSLDPTGPSRYSPLHF. The chain combines TRBV7-2 with TRBJ1-6; tentatively, D is TRBD1 (6 bases). The CDR3 length is 18 residues. V lost 1 base and J 8 bases, leaving 21 bases between the germline ends. Germline V gene data show CDR1 as SGHTA and CDR2 as FQGNSA.

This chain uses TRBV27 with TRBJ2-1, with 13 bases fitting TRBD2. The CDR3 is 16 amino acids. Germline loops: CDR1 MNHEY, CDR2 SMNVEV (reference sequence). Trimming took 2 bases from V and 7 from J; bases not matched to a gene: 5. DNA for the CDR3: TGTGCCAGCAGTTTAACTAGCGGGAGGGCCCCGAATGAGCAGTTCTTC. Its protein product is CASSLTSGRAPNEQFF.

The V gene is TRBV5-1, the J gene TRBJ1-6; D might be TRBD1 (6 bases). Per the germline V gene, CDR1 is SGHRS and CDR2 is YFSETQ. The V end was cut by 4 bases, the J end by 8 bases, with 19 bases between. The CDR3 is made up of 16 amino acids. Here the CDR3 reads CASSQGFEGFDSPLHF. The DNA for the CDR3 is TGCGCCAGCAGCCAGGGGTTTGAGGGGTTTGATTCACCCCTCCACTTT.

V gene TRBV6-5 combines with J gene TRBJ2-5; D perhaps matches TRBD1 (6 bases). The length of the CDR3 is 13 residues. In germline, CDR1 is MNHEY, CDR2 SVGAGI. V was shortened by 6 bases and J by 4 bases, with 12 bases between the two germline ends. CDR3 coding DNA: TGTGCCAGCAGGACAGGATGGGGAGAGACCCAGTACTTC. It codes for CASRTGWGETQYF.

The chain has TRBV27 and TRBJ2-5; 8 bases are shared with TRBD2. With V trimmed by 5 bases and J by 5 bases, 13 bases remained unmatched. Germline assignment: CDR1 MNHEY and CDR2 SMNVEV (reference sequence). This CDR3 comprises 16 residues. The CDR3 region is CASSPLGRGAWETQYF. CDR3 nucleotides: TGTGCCAGCAGTCCCCTTGGGCGGGGGGCCTGGGAGACCCAGTACTTC.

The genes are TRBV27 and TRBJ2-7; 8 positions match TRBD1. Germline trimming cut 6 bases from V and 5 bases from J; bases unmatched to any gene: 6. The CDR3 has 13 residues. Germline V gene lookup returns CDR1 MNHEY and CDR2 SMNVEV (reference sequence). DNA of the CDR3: TGTGCCAGCAGAACAGGGGGTATGGACGAGCAGTACTTC. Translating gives CASRTGGMDEQYF.

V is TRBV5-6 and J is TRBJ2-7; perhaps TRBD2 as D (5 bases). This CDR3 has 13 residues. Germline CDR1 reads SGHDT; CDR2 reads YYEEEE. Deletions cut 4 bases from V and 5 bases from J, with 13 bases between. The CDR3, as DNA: TGTGCCAGCAGCCGGGTCGGGATCCACGAGCAGTACTTC. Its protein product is CASSRVGIHEQYF.

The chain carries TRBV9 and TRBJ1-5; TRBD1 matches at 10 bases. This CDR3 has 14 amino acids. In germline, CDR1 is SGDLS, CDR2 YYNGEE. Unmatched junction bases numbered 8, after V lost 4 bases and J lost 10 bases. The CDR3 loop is CASSSGTGEGPQHF. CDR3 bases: TGTGCCAGCAGCTCCGGGACAGGGGAAGGCCCCCAGCATTTT.

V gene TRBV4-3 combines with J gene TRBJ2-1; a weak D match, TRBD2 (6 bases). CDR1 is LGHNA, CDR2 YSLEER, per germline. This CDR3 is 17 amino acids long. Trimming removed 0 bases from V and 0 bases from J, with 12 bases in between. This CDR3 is CASSQDLWTISYNEQFF. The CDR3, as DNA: TGCGCCAGCAGCCAAGATCTGTGGACTATCTCCTACAATGAGCAGTTCTTC.

The CDR3 spells CASSREGGHSYEQYF. The CDR3 DNA is TGCGCCAGCAGCCGCGAGGGGGGGCACTCCTACGAGCAGTACTTC. The rearrangement links TRBV4-3 to TRBJ2-7; D is possibly TRBD2 (7 bases). V lost 4 bases and J 0 bases, leaving 13 bases between the germline ends. CDR1 is LGHNA, CDR2 YSLEER, per germline. The CDR3 loop spans 15 amino acids.

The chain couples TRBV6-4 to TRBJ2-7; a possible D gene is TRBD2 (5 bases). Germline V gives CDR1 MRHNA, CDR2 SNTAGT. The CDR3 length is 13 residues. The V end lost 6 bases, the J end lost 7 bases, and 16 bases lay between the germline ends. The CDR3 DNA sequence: TGTGCCAGCAGACACCTTAAATCGGGGGAGCAGTACTTC. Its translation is CASRHLKSGEQYF.

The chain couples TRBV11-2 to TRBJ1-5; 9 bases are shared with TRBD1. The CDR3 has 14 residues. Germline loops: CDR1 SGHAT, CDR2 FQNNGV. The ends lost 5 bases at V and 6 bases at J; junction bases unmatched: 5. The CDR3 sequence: CASSTGTGIQPQHF. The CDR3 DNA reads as TGTGCCAGCAGCACCGGGACAGGGATTCAGCCCCAGCATTTT.